A selection of T cell receptor beta chains follows, all from one sample in a study of T cell repertoires and HLA-DP antigens. Generated by immunoSEQ multiplex PCR, the TCRdb table keeps only in-frame clones and is missing some. The sample contains about 120,000 clones, about 91% of which appear only once. These receptors have no identified antigens. The sequencing sample was made of CD4+ T cells from PBMCs. These receptor sequences come from a woman between 18 and 29 years old in good health and CMV-seronegative. Each CDR3 is given without its conserved first and last residue.

J gene | V gene | CDR3 protein
TRBJ2-1 | TRBV12-5 | ASGSQGYEQF
TRBJ1-1 | TRBV4-3 | ASSQGDPMNTEAF
TRBJ2-2 | TRBV2 | ASSEWVSVTGELF
TRBJ2-5 | TRBV7-8 | ASSLYQETQY
TRBJ1-2 | TRBV7-2 | ASSLATAGYYGYT
TRBJ1-3 | TRBV2 | ASTRGPSSGNTIY
TRBJ2-3 | TRBV6-1 | ASSGVSTGTQY
TRBJ2-2 | TRBV1 | TSSQGGTSGNTGELF
TRBJ1-6 | TRBV7-2 | ASSLTGALGNSPLH
TRBJ1-1 | TRBV5-1 | ASSPGSGQFLTEAF
TRBJ2-1 | TRBV11-2 | ASSFFGGGF
TRBJ1-4 | TRBV4-1 | ASSRSTGATNEKLF
TRBJ2-7 | TRBV6-1 | ASSESGQAYEQY
TRBJ2-2 | TRBV7-2 | ASSFSVNTGELF
TRBJ1-5 | TRBV19 | ASSGPAVVAQH
TRBJ2-1 | TRBV12-5 | ASGPTTGYYNEQF
TRBJ2-7 | TRBV7-9 | ASSSSGTEYEQY
TRBJ2-5 | TRBV7-7 | ASSSLGGVSRGETQY
TRBJ2-7 | TRBV5-1 | ASSLWARGQRY
TRBJ2-1 | TRBV9 | ARGHEQF
TRBJ2-2 | TRBV19 | ASSIRTGLSNTGELF
TRBJ1-1 | TRBV9 | ASSAHRVNTEAF
TRBJ1-3 | TRBV10-3 | AINPDSSGNTIY
TRBJ2-7 | TRBV30 | AWSRTSGQKSREQY
TRBJ2-6 | TRBV19 | ASSEGESSGANVLT
TRBJ1-4 | TRBV10-3 | AISEGQGTNEKLF
TRBJ2-3 | TRBV9 | ASSALAEGTDTQY
TRBJ2-2 | TRBV6-1 | ATQPTGSTGELF
TRBJ1-2 | TRBV11-2 | ASSLNGGQGNYGYT
TRBJ2-1 | TRBV28 | ASISRTASSYNEQF
TRBJ2-5 | TRBV4-2 | ASSQDFPRTQY
TRBJ1-2 | TRBV7-9 | ASSLLGVTSYGYT
TRBJ2-5 | TRBV11-3 | ASSSRGGKGTQY
TRBJ1-1 | TRBV5-1 | ASSEQGVNTEAF
TRBJ2-3 | TRBV30 | AWSEEGGGISTDTQY
TRBJ1-5 | TRBV19 | ASSRLRGQGDQPQH
TRBJ1-4 | TRBV11-2 | ASSQQVLTNEKLF
TRBJ1-5 | TRBV27 | ASRGQGVEPQH
TRBJ2-1 | TRBV5-1 | ASNRRRWQGEYNEQF
TRBJ2-7 | TRBV21-1 | ASRRDPGYEQY
TRBJ1-1 | TRBV29-1 | SVSYNPMNTEAF
TRBJ1-1 | TRBV6-5 | ASSPTGQARRF
TRBJ1-1 | TRBV28 | ASAGPLGLNTEAF
TRBJ2-6 | TRBV7-3 | ASSQILAGQGIFSGANVLT
TRBJ2-2 | TRBV4-2 | ASSQEEGSNTGELF
TRBJ2-7 | TRBV13 | ASSSTSGSTHEQY
TRBJ2-3 | TRBV18 | ASSPTSSSTDTQY
TRBJ2-1 | TRBV10-2 | ASSSGTPYNEQF
TRBJ1-5 | TRBV11-2 | ASSSGSHSNQPQH
TRBJ1-2 | TRBV5-5 | ASSQPHNSRGYT
TRBJ2-1 | TRBV18 | ASSQLHRDFYNEQF
TRBJ1-1 | TRBV19 | ASTYRVIGAEAF
TRBJ1-4 | TRBV7-9 | ASSLGAGTSATNEKLF
. | TRBV5-6 | ASRGLAGAYEQY